One sample yielded the 10 T cell receptor beta chains listed below, sequenced in a study of neoadjuvant anti-PD-1 for oral cavity cancer. TCRdb's table, derived via immunoSEQ multiplex PCR, lists solely in-frame clones and lacks some. The sample consists of 6,600 or so clones, 45% of them appearing once. The sample was tumor tissue, taken before nivolumab (anti-PD-1) treatment. All receptors derive from a person between 40 and 85 years old with oral cavity squamous cell carcinoma.

The V call is TRBV9, the J call TRBJ2-3; TRBD2 matches at 10 bases. Germline-derived CDR1 and CDR2 are SGDLS and YYNGEE. Unmatched junction bases numbered 10, after V lost 3 bases and J lost 6 bases. The CDR3 has 16 residues. The CDR3 coding sequence is TGTGCCAGCAGCGAGATACTAGCGGGGAGCGTCGATACGCAGTATTTT. Encoded protein: CASSEILAGSVDTQYF. Combining the CDR3 with reference TRBV9 and TRBJ2-3 gives the whole variable domain DSGVTQTPKHLITATGQRVTLRCSPRSGDLSVYWYQQSLDQGLQFLIQYYNGEERAKGNILERFSAQQFPDLHSELNLSSLELGDSALYFCASSEILAGSVDTQYFGPGTRLTVL.

The chain carries TRBV28 and TRBJ1-2, with D perhaps matching TRBD1 (6 bases). V lost 6 bases and J lost 5, with 16 bases in between. Germline-derived CDR1 and CDR2 are MDHEN and SYDVKM. The CDR3 extends over 14 amino acids. The CDR3 loop reads CASSRGGARYGYTF. The CDR3 region has the DNA TGTGCCAGCAGCCGCGGGGGGGCGAGGTATGGCTACACCTTC.

The chain employs TRBV10-3 and TRBJ2-5; TRBD2 matches at 15 bases. The CDR3 is made up of 17 amino acids. Germline V gives CDR1 ENHRY, CDR2 SYGVKD. The V and J ends lost 5 bases and 1 base, in that order; junction bases with no gene match: 5. The DNA of the CDR3 is TGTGCCATCAGTCCCGGGACTAGCGGGGGGCTCCAAGAGACCCAGTACTTC. It is translated as CAISPGTSGGLQETQYF.

This clone is medium-sized (0.01 to 0.1%) within its sample. The chain couples TRBV2 to TRBJ1-6, with 9 bases fitting TRBD1. Germline V CDR1 and CDR2: SNHLY, FYNNEI. This CDR3 contains 15 residues. Losses at the gene ends were 11 bases for V and 8 bases for J; bases not matched to a gene: 13. Written as DNA, the CDR3 is TGTGCCTCACTATCGGGACAGGGTTTGTATTCACCCCTCCACTTT. It encodes CASLSGQGLYSPLHF.

Note on this clone: An end of the junction does not agree with germline; a read error may underlie this. The chain uses TRBV2 and TRBJ2-7, with D perhaps matching TRBD1 or TRBD2 (5 bases each). Looked up from germline, CDR1 is SNHLY and CDR2 is FYNNEI. The CDR3 is made up of 14 amino acids. The chain's CDR3 is CASSREGTSNEQYF. For the CDR3, the DNA is TGTGCCAGCAGTCGAGAGGGGACCTCCAACGAGCAGTACTTC.

The V call is TRBV19, the J call TRBJ1-1; D gene ambiguous. The V and J ends lost 7 bases and 0 bases respectively, with 12 bases between them. This CDR3 spans 14 amino acids. In germline, CDR1 is LNHDA, CDR2 SQIVND (reference sequence). CDR3 protein: CASNGRFLNTEAFF. In DNA, the CDR3 is TGTGCCAGTAATGGGCGGTTTTTGAACACTGAAGCTTTCTTT. The variable domain in full, completed from reference TRBV19 and TRBJ1-1, reads DGGITQSPKYLFRKEGQNVTLSCEQNLNHDAMYWYRQDPGQGLRLIYYSQIVNDFQKGDIAEGYSVSREKKESFPLTVTSAQKNPTAFYLCASNGRFLNTEAFFGQGTRLTVV.

The chain combines TRBV18 with TRBJ1-3; 7 bases are shared with TRBD1. V gave up 6 bases and J gave up 1 base; unmatched junction bases: 6. This CDR3 comprises 15 residues. Germline V gives CDR1 KGHSH, CDR2 LQKENI. The CDR3 protein is CASSPPGQSGNTIYF. The CDR3, as DNA: TGTGCCAGCTCCCCTCCGGGACAGTCTGGAAACACCATATATTTT.

The chain uses TRBV18 and TRBJ1-2; D not certain. The germline gives CDR1 KGHSH, CDR2 LQKENI. CDR3 length: 13 residues. The ends were cut back, 2 bases at V and 4 bases at J, with 8 bases in the middle. The CDR3: CASSPKGSYGYTF. CDR3 sequence (DNA): TGTGCCAGCTCACCAAAGGGTTCCTATGGCTACACCTTC.

This clone rates as medium-sized (0.01 to 0.1%). The rearrangement links TRBV25-1 to TRBJ1-4; D is uncertain. Trimming shortened V by 2 bases and J by 7 bases, and 8 bases separated the two germline ends. The CDR3 consists of 13 residues. CDR1 and CDR2 (germline): MGHDK, SYGVNS. CDR3 DNA: TGTGCCAGCAGTGAACGGGGAGCTGAAAAACTGTTTTTT. This codes for CASSERGAEKLFF.

The rearrangement uses TRBV4-3 and TRBJ2-2; the D gene is possibly TRBD2 (5 bases). The V end was cut by 1 base, the J end by 0 bases, with 12 bases between. CDR1 is LGHNA and CDR2 is YSLEER in the germline V gene. The CDR3 sequence is 17 residues long. CDR3 DNA: TGCGCCAGCAGCCAAGGAGGGCACACCGCGAACACCGGGGAGCTGTTTTTT. It codes for CASSQGGHTANTGELFF.